The present TCR beta chain was sequenced within a study of glioma-infiltrating T cells after dendritic cell vaccination (dated by TCRdb to the mid-2010s). Background on the whole study: The cohort included some 15 glioblastoma patients drawn from Phase I and II dendritic cell vaccination trials, of whom 9 were newly diagnosed and 6 had recurrent disease. Between the early 2000s and the early 2010s, the patients were given dendritic cell vaccination pulsed with autologous tumor lysate. The vaccine was prepared from monocyte-derived dendritic cells that were cultured for under 8 days with IL-4 and GM-CSF and then pulsed overnight with autologous tumor lysate. Three intradermal dendritic cell vaccine injections were administered to patients at biweekly intervals in the arm below the axilla. In glioblastoma patients vaccinated with dendritic cells, deep sequencing of TCR beta CDR3 regions served to measure tumor-infiltrating lymphocyte content and to compare repertoires between tumor and blood. Survival after dendritic cell vaccination was correlated with TCR sequencing metrics, such as TIL content and the overlap between tumor and blood repertoires.

The sample's time point label, decoded: after dendritic cell vaccination, including at tumor progression/relapse. Selection of patients required sufficient residual fresh-frozen tumor tissue and over two years of available survival data. None of the glioblastoma patients carried an isocitrate dehydrogenase mutation, although molecular status otherwise varied. PBMC were collected before vaccination, two weeks after the third vaccination, and at tumor progression when it occurred. The Qiagen DNeasy Blood extraction Kit was used for extraction of genomic DNA. V is cut back by 4 bases and J by 2 bases, with 5 bases in the junction unmatched. The germline V gene yields SGHRS for CDR1 and YFSETQ for CDR2. From the cysteine through the phenylalanine, the CDR3 covers 15 amino acids. Kept here is only the CDR3 DNA, which spans 45 bases and is read in frame from base 1. The immunoSEQ assay amplified TCRB CDR3 regions from about 2 micrograms of genomic DNA, or from all available DNA when less than that amount was available. The multiplex PCR employed 60 forward primers targeting TCR V beta segments and 13 reverse primers targeting J beta segments. Synthetic control templates were spiked into each sample at limiting dilution to estimate reads per starting template. The Illumina HiSeq System generated sequencing reads of 87 bp. The source study handled its data this way. PCR and sequencing errors were removed by a nearest neighbor algorithm that merged closely related sequences. TCR overlap was measured as the percentage of unique tumor TCR beta sequences also present in the same patient's peripheral blood. TCRdb carries this immuneACCESS record with in-frame sequences only. Its versions omit some clonotypes, under half of them owing to an unresolved V gene in the studies checked, with the rest unexplained. That table is the source of V, J and clone size, and D and trimming were worked out from the DNA. The sample table lists roughly 100,000 clones, almost 90% of them with a count of one. The ten most abundant clones make up 2.5% to 3.5% of the sample.

A note on this clone: Its antigen target is currently unknown. Base qualities are not recorded, but no much larger clone differs from it by a single base.

The paper as a whole reports these results and caveats: The cohort was small and heterogeneous, with few patients having full blood and tumor sets and even fewer initial-recurrent tumor pairs. The three-group TCR overlap response model was characterized as speculative, and prospective validation of the model was stated to be required. No direct relationship between TCR clonality and survival was found, suggesting a diverse polyclonal response may matter. After dendritic cell vaccination, a higher estimated pretreatment TIL content predicted longer time to progression and overall survival.

The V gene is TRBV5-1 and the J gene is TRBJ2-3, with 9 bases aligning to TRBD1. This sample comprised blood, obtained after dendritic cell vaccination. The receptor was isolated from a human donor with glioblastoma. The DNA sequence is TGCGCCAGCAGCACCGGGACAGGGATCACAGATACGCAGTATTTT. It translates as CASSTGTGITDTQYF.